Listed below are T cell receptor beta chains from one sample, sequenced in a study of blood T cell repertoires in COVID-19. The table came from immunoSEQ multiplex PCR; TCRdb's copy has only in-frame clones and leaves some out. The table shows about 290,000 clones, with 75% to 90% occurring only once. The sequencing input was PBMCs or T cells enriched from blood (not recorded which). The receptors stem from a woman in her thirties or forties who had recovered from COVID-19. The CDR3 runs from the conserved cysteine through the conserved F or W. D genes are given only for firm matches. The size entry is marked missing in some rows and otherwise reads once, few, many or a size class.

size	D	V	J	DNA	CDR3
NA	TRBD1	TRBV9	TRBJ1-1	TGTGCCAGCAGCGGGACAGGGTATGCGAACACTGAAGCTTTCTTT	CASSGTGYANTEAFF
NA	NA	TRBV19	TRBJ2-2	TGTGCCAGTAGTATAATTGGGCGGACATTTGAATTTTCCGCCGGGGAGCTGTTTTTT	CASSIIGRTFEFSAGELFF
NA	NA	TRBV7-2	TRBJ1-2	TGTGCCAGCAGCTATCAGGGAAAGTTGGGCTACACCTTC	CASSYQGKLGYTF
NA	NA	TRBV5-4	TRBJ1-6	TGTGCCGGGTCCCGGGGAGGGGAAGTTGGTTCACCCCTCCACTTT	CAGSRGGEVGSPLHF
NA	TRBD1	TRBV11-2	TRBJ1-1	TGTGCCAGCAGCTTAACCCAGGGGGCGGGGGCCGACACTGAAGCTTTCTTT	CASSLTQGAGADTEAFF
once	TRBD1	TRBV5-1	TRBJ2-1	TGCGCCAGCAGCTTGGCCGGGACAGGGAGGAATGAGCAGTTCTTC	CASSLAGTGRNEQFF
NA	TRBD1	TRBV7-9	TRBJ1-1	TGTGCCAGCAGCTTTCACAGGGGGCGAGGAGGCACTGAAGCTTTCTTT	CASSFHRGRGGTEAFF
NA	TRBD2	TRBV6-2/TRBV6-3	TRBJ2-7	TGTGCCAGCAGTTCCCGACCTAGCGGTGCGACGGGGGAGCAGTACTTC	CASSSRPSGATGEQYF
NA	NA	TRBV19	TRBJ1-2	TGTGCCAGTAGTATATTGTTTTCCTCCGGCTACACCTTC	CASSILFSSGYTF
once	TRBD1	TRBV2	TRBJ1-1	TGTGCCAGCAAGGAGGAGGGGGCGGTGAACACTGAAGCTTTCTTT	CASKEEGAVNTEAFF
NA	TRBD1	TRBV11-2	TRBJ1-1	TGTGCCAGCAGCTTGACAGGGTTGAACACTGAAGCTTTCTTT	CASSLTGLNTEAFF
NA	NA	TRBV21-1	TRBJ2-1	TGTGCCAGCAGCGTAGGGGACAGCGATAATATCAATGAGCAGTTCTTC	CASSVGDSDNINEQFF
NA	NA	TRBV10-3	TRBJ1-3	TGTGCCATCAGTCTGGGAGACCCTGGAAACACCATATATTTT	CAISLGDPGNTIYF
NA	NA	TRBV30	TRBJ1-1	TGTGCCTGGAGAGTCGACATAGCTGAAGCTTTCTTT	CAWRVDIAEAFF
NA	NA	TRBV6-5	TRBJ1-2	TGTGCCAGCACAGGGGCCCTCTATGGCTACACCTTC	CASTGALYGYTF
NA	NA	TRBV27	TRBJ2-3	TGTGCCAGCAGTTATGACAGTCGGGATACGCAGTATTTT	CASSYDSRDTQYF
NA	TRBD2	TRBV5-1	TRBJ2-5	TGCGCCTCCAGGCGGGGGGGGCCTCAAGAGACCCAGTACTTC	CASRRGGPQETQYF
NA	NA	TRBV6-5	TRBJ1-3	TGTGCCAGCGGGGTCCTGGGGGGACCTGGAAACACCATATATTTT	CASGVLGGPGNTIYF
NA	TRBD1	TRBV19	TRBJ1-2	TGTGCCAGTAGTAAGACAGGGGCATCCAACTATGGCTACACCTTC	CASSKTGASNYGYTF
NA	NA	TRBV30	TRBJ2-3	TGTGCCTGGAGTGTTCTCCAACGGTATACGCAGTATTTT	CAWSVLQRYTQYF
NA	TRBD2	TRBV7-9	TRBJ2-5	TGTGCCAGCAGCTCAGGGACTAGCGGGGAGACCCAGTACTTC	CASSSGTSGETQYF
NA	TRBD2	TRBV5-5	TRBJ2-1	TGTGCCAGCAGCTTGTTCTTAGCGGGGGCCGGGAATGAGCAGTTCTTC	CASSLFLAGAGNEQFF
few	NA	TRBV27	TRBJ2-1	TGTGCCAGCAGTTTTCGAGGGAGGTCGGATGAGCAGTTCTTC	CASSFRGRSDEQFF
once	NA	TRBV7-2	TRBJ2-2	TGTGCCAGCAGCTTAGCCCCCCCAGGGAGGGAGCTGTTTTTT	CASSLAPPGRELFF
NA	TRBD1	TRBV11-2	TRBJ2-5	TGTGCCAGCAGCCAGCAAACCGGACAGGGGTTAGAGACCCAGTACTTC	CASSQQTGQGLETQYF
NA	TRBD1	TRBV6-1	TRBJ2-7	TGTGCCAGCAGTGAAAGACAGGGCTACGAGCAGTACTTC	CASSERQGYEQYF
NA	NA	TRBV15	TRBJ1-1	TGTGCCACCAGCAGAGATCAGGGGCCAGGCACTGAAGCTTTCTTT	CATSRDQGPGTEAFF
NA	TRBD1	TRBV18	TRBJ1-1	TGTGCCAGCTCAGACAGGGTCTTGCGTGAAGCTTTCTTT	CASSDRVLREAFF
once	TRBD1	TRBV28	TRBJ1-2	TGTGCCAGCAGAGAAACAGGGGGCCCGACTAACTATGGCTACACCTTC	CASRETGGPTNYGYTF
NA	NA	TRBV4-3	TRBJ1-1	TGCGCCAGCAGCCGCTCTAAGTTGAACACTGAAGCTTTCTTT	CASSRSKLNTEAFF
NA	NA	TRBV12-3/TRBV12-4	TRBJ2-5	TGTGCCAGCAGTTTCCTCGGAGAGACCCAGTACTTC	CASSFLGETQYF
few	NA	TRBV12-3/TRBV12-4	TRBJ1-5	TGTGCCAGCAGTTCCAGGGGTCAGCCCCAGCATTTT	CASSSRGQPQHF
NA	TRBD2	TRBV4-2	TRBJ2-3	TGTGCCAGCAGCCAAGATCTTCGAAGCGGGGGGGCCTTCCCAGATACGCAGTATTTT	CASSQDLRSGGAFPDTQYF